The next 8 T cell receptor beta chains were all read from a single sample in a study of monozygotic twins with inflammatory bowel disease. With the 5' RACE reads reprocessed, TCRdb shows one record per CDR3 protein and no DNA. Here the sample table reports 300,000 to 350,000 distinct CDR3 sequences. Sample: blood. The receptors were sampled from a human donor with ulcerative colitis or Crohn's disease, or a healthy co-twin of an affected twin (not recorded which).

This chain's CDR3 is CASSYGYPYEQYF. This chain uses TRBV12-3 or TRBV12-4 with TRBJ2-7. CDR3 size: 13 residues.

This rearrangement joins TRBV15 to TRBJ2-5; with no DNA, the TCRdb D assignment of TRBD2 cannot be verified. Germline V gene sequence: CDR1 LNHNV, CDR2 YYDKDF (reference sequence). The CDR3 length is 18 residues. CDR3 residues: CATSRDRGSGRSQETQYF.

The genes are TRBV11-2 and TRBJ2-5; TCRdb outputs TRBD1, but without DNA this stays unchecked. CDR3 size: 18 residues. Per the germline V gene, CDR1 is SGHAT and CDR2 is FQNNGV. CDR3 region: CASSFFRGKGGVGETQYF.

The chain uses TRBV5-1 and TRBJ2-3; TCRdb indicates TRBD1, and absent DNA this call remains unverified. CDR3 length: 17 amino acids. The germline CDR1 and CDR2 sequences are SGHRS and YFSETQ. CDR3 sequence reads: CASRGIGTAYSTDTQYF. The full variable domain, in which reference TRBV5-1 and TRBJ2-3 provide the parts outside the CDR3, is KAGVTQTPRYLIKTRGQQVTLSCSPISGHRSVSWYQQTPGQGLQFLFEYFSETQRNKGNFPGRFSGRQFSNSRSEMNVSTLELGDSALYLCASRGIGTAYSTDTQYFGPGTRLTVL.

The V call is TRBV7-2, the J call TRBJ1-4; TCRdb's D gene call, TRBD1, goes unchecked for lack of DNA. This CDR3 is 16 amino acids long. CDR1 SGHTA and CDR2 FQGNSA come from the germline V gene. CDR3: CASSHLSTAPNEKLFF.

The rearrangement joins TRBV28 to TRBJ2-7; as DNA is missing, the TRBD2 call by TCRdb cannot be tested. Germline CDR1 is MDHEN and CDR2 is SYDVKM. The length of the CDR3 is 15 residues. The CDR3 is CASSTLAGGSYEQYF.

V gene TRBV7-2 combines with J gene TRBJ2-7; the TRBD1 assignment by TCRdb is unverifiable without DNA. CDR1 is SGHTA, CDR2 FQGNSA, per germline. The CDR3 sequence is 14 residues long. The CDR3 loop is CASSGSGGVSEQYF.

V is TRBV7-2 and J is TRBJ2-1; TCRdb's D call of TRBD1 is untestable without DNA. The CDR3 covers 13 residues. The germline V gene encodes CDR1 SGHTA and CDR2 FQGNSA. The CDR3 region is CASSLKGGDEQFF.